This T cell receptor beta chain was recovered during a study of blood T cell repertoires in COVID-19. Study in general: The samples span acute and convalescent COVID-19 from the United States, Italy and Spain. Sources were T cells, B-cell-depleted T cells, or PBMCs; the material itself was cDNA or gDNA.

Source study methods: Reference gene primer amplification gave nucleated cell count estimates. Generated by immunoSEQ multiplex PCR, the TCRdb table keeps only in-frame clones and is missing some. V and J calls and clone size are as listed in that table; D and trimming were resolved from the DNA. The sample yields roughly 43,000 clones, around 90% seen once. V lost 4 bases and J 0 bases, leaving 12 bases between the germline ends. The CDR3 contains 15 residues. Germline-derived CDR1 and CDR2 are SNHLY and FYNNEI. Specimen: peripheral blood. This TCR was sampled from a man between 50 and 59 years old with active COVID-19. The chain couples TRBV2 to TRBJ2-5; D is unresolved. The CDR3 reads CASSGYKTNQETQYF. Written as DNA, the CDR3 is TGTGCCAGCAGTGGTTACAAAACAAACCAAGAGACCCAGTACTTC.